One sample yielded the 23 T cell receptor beta chains listed below, sequenced in a study of blood T cell repertoires in COVID-19. Assay used: immunoSEQ multiplex PCR; TCRdb lists only in-frame clones, some missing. The table includes about 40,000 clones, about 91% detected once. Sequences were obtained from peripheral blood. All receptors come from a woman of 80 years or more with acute or convalescent COVID-19.

The rearrangement uses TRBV7-3 and TRBJ1-1; D perhaps matches TRBD1 (6 bases). Germline CDR1 reads SGHTA; CDR2 reads FQGTGA. The CDR3 runs 13 residues. V lost 1 base, J lost 6 bases, and 9 bases lay in between. CDR3 sequence reads: CASSLNRVAEAFF. CDR3 nucleotides: TGTGCCAGCAGCTTAAACAGGGTTGCTGAAGCTTTCTTT.

The J gene is TRBJ1-1, the V gene TRBV18, with 7 nucleotides matching TRBD1. V lost 3 bases and J lost 5; bases outside the gene matches: 6. The CDR3 consists of 14 residues. Per the germline V gene, CDR1 is KGHSH and CDR2 is LQKENI. The CDR3 is CASSPEAGGTEAFF. CDR3 DNA sequence: TGTGCCAGCTCACCTGAGGCAGGGGGTACTGAAGCTTTCTTT. The variable domain in full, with the rest retrieved from reference TRBV18 and TRBJ1-1, is NAGVMQNPRHLVRRRGQEARLRCSPMKGHSHVYWYRQLPEEGLKFMVYLQKENIIDESGMPKERFSAEFPKEGPSILRIQQVVRGDSAAYFCASSPEAGGTEAFFGQGTRLTVV.

The chain is built from TRBV6-5 and TRBJ1-1; D might be TRBD1 (5 bases). Germline CDR1 MNHEY, CDR2 SVGAGI. The CDR3 runs to 16 residues. V was trimmed by 0 bases and J by 1 base, leaving 12 bases between them. CDR3 residues: CASSYSWAGRNTEAFF. CDR3 DNA sequence: TGTGCCAGCAGTTACTCCTGGGCAGGGCGGAACACTGAAGCTTTCTTT.

This clone has only one observation. The J gene is TRBJ2-5, the V gene TRBV4-2; D possibly corresponds to TRBD2 (7 bases). CDR3 size: 15 residues. V lost 4 bases and J lost 1, with 13 bases in between. The V gene's germline CDR1 is LGHNA and CDR2 YNFKEQ. CDR3 DNA sequence: TGTGCCAGCAGCCGAGGGGGGGAGGTCCAAGAGACCCAGTACTTC. It yields the protein CASSRGGEVQETQYF.

J is TRBJ1-2 and V is TRBV2; tentatively, D is TRBD1 (5 bases). Trimming stripped 8 bases from V and 4 bases from J, with 20 bases between. The CDR3 length is 15 residues. Germline V gene sequence: CDR1 SNHLY, CDR2 FYNNEI. CDR3 bases: TGTGCCAGCGCTTTGTTGCGGGGCGCCGCCTATGGCTACACCTTC. Translated: CASALLRGAAYGYTF.

V gene TRBV5-6 combines with J gene TRBJ2-2, with D perhaps TRBD1 (5 bases). The germline V gene has CDR1 SGHDT and CDR2 YYEEEE. This CDR3 has 15 amino acids. V was shortened by 2 bases and J by 5 bases, with 13 bases between the two germline ends. The CDR3 nucleotides are TGTGCCAGCAGCTTTCGTCAGGGTTGGACCGGGGAGCTGTTTTTT. Amino acids: CASSFRQGWTGELFF.

The V gene is TRBV2, the J gene TRBJ2-3; 8 bases are shared with TRBD2. The CDR3 has 14 amino acids. The V gene end was trimmed by 4 bases and the J gene end by 1 base; junction bases not matched to a gene: 1. CDR1 SNHLY and CDR2 FYNNEI come from the germline V gene. CDR3 in amino acids: CASSATSGTDTQYF. CDR3 sequence (DNA): TGTGCCAGCAGTGCGACTAGCGGCACAGATACGCAGTATTTT.

The gene calls are TRBV5-6 and TRBJ2-3; 12 positions agree with TRBD2. CDR3 length: 16 amino acids. Germline loops: CDR1 SGHDT, CDR2 YYEEEE. J gave up 3 bases and V 0 bases, and 2 bases lay outside the gene matches. CDR3 amino acids: CASSLASGGATDTQYF. CDR3 DNA: TGTGCCAGCAGCTTGGCTAGCGGGGGGGCGACAGATACGCAGTATTTT. Supplemented by reference TRBV5-6 and TRBJ2-3, the full variable domain reads DAGVTQSPTHLIKTRGQQVTLRCSPKSGHDTVSWYQQALGQGPQFIFQYYEEEERQRGNFPDRFSGHQFPNYSSELNVNALLLGDSALYLCASSLASGGATDTQYFGPGTRLTVL.

The rearrangement uses TRBV5-1 and TRBJ2-3, with 7 bases aligning to TRBD1. Trimming at V came to 4 bases and at J to 5 bases, leaving 4 bases not matched to a gene. Germline loops: CDR1 SGHRS, CDR2 YFSETQ. The CDR3 contains 13 residues. CDR3 nucleotide sequence: TGCGCCAGCAGCCGGGACAGTGTAGATACGCAGTATTTT. Residues: CASSRDSVDTQYF.

The J gene is TRBJ2-5, the V gene TRBV5-6, with D perhaps TRBD2 (5 bases). V shed 5 bases and J shed 2 bases, with 16 bases lying between them. The CDR3 consists of 15 residues. CDR1 and CDR2 (germline): SGHDT, YYEEEE. This CDR3 is CASSTLSGIQETQYF. In DNA form, the CDR3 reads TGTGCCAGCAGTACTCTTTCGGGGATACAAGAGACCCAGTACTTC.

This sequence joins TRBV2 and TRBJ2-7; 9 bases match TRBD1. V shed 4 bases, J shed 1 base, and the junction held 5 bases outside the gene matches. This CDR3 spans 15 amino acids. The germline V gene encodes CDR1 SNHLY and CDR2 FYNNEI. The CDR3 nucleotides are TGTGCCAGCAGTGTCCAGGACAGGGGTTCCTACGAGCAGTACTTC. This sequence encodes CASSVQDRGSYEQYF.

The chain employs TRBV4-3 and TRBJ2-4; D is possibly TRBD1 (5 bases). The CDR3 is 19 residues long. The germline V and J ends were trimmed by 0 bases and 0 bases, with 18 bases remaining between them. Germline CDR1 is LGHNA and CDR2 is YSLEER. The CDR3 loop is CASSQERRQGKGAKNIQYF. The CDR3 DNA is TGCGCCAGCAGCCAAGAGAGGCGGCAGGGAAAGGGAGCCAAAAACATTCAGTACTTC.

The chain joins TRBV3-1 (or the pseudogene TRBV3-2) to TRBJ2-7; 8 nucleotides align to TRBD1. The germline V gene encodes CDR1 LGHDT and CDR2 YNNKEL (reference sequence). This CDR3 region has 13 residues. V shed 6 bases, J shed 5 bases, and the junction held 6 bases outside the gene matches. The CDR3 is CASSSRGRDEQYF. CDR3 coding DNA: TGTGCCAGCAGTTCCAGGGGGCGTGACGAGCAGTACTTC.

The CDR3 region is CASSQDIWSNSGGTNTGELFF. The DNA for the CDR3 is TGCGCCAGCAGCCAAGATATCTGGTCGAATAGCGGGGGCACGAACACCGGGGAGCTGTTTTTT. The chain carries TRBV4-1 and TRBJ2-2; 9 bases agree with TRBD2. The CDR3 runs to 21 residues. Germline loops: CDR1 MGHRA, CDR2 YSYEKL. J lost 0 bases, V lost 0 bases, and 14 bases had no gene match.

The chain has TRBV3-1 (or the pseudogene TRBV3-2) and TRBJ1-4, with TRBD1 as a possible D gene (6 bases). V was trimmed by 3 bases and J by 11 bases, leaving 13 bases between them. The CDR3 has 13 amino acids. The germline CDR1 and CDR2 sequences are LGHDT and YNNKEL (reference sequence). The CDR3 DNA follows: TGTGCCAGCAGCCAGGAAAGAACAGGGAAACTGTTTTTT. Protein: CASSQERTGKLFF.

J is TRBJ1-1 and V is TRBV6-1, with D perhaps matching TRBD1 (6 bases). Trimming shortened V by 3 bases and J by 0 bases, and 11 bases separated the two germline ends. CDR1 and CDR2 (germline): MNHNS, SASEGT. This CDR3 has 15 residues. The CDR3 DNA reads TGTGCCAGCAGTGAGAGGGGGGGCTTGAACACTGAAGCTTTCTTT. Translation gives CASSERGGLNTEAFF.

V usage is TRBV5-5 and J usage is TRBJ2-1; D is perhaps TRBD2 (7 bases). The V and J ends lost 5 bases and 0 bases respectively, with 12 bases between them. Germline CDR1 SGHKS, CDR2 YYEKEE (reference sequence). The CDR3 has 15 amino acids. The CDR3 reads CASRAGASSYNEQFF. CDR3 bases: TGTGCCAGCAGGGCGGGGGCCAGCTCCTACAATGAGCAGTTCTTC. The full variable domain, completed using reference TRBV5-5 and TRBJ2-1, is DAGVTQSPTHLIKTRGQQVTLRCSPISGHKSVSWYQQVLGQGPQFIFQYYEKEERGRGNFPDRFSARQFPNYSSELNVNALLLGDSALYLCASRAGASSYNEQFFGPGTRLTVL.

The CDR3 is CASSSPPREEQFF. In nucleotides, the CDR3 is TGTGCCAGCAGTTCACCGCCCCGGGAGGAGCAGTTCTTC. This rearrangement joins TRBV12-3 or TRBV12-4 to TRBJ2-1, with D possibly matching TRBD2 (6 bases). V was clipped by 4 bases and J by 10 bases, with 14 bases between them. This CDR3 contains 13 residues.

The rearrangement uses TRBV5-1 and TRBJ1-1; 7 nucleotides align to TRBD1. After removal of 3 bases from V and 6 bases from J, the junction contained 8 bases not matched to a gene. The CDR3 runs 14 residues. The V gene's germline CDR1 is SGHRS and CDR2 YFSETQ. CDR3: CASSSTTDRAEAFF. The CDR3 DNA follows: TGCGCCAGCAGCTCTACAACCGACAGGGCTGAAGCTTTCTTT.

This clone was picked up one time. CDR3 in DNA: TGCGCCAGCAGCTTGCGGCAGGGTGATGAAAAACTGTTTTTT. Residues: CASSLRQGDEKLFF. The chain has TRBV5-1 and TRBJ1-4, with D perhaps matching TRBD1 (5 bases). The CDR3 runs to 14 residues. With 1 base removed from V and 6 bases from J, the gap between germline ends came to 10 bases. Germline V gives CDR1 SGHRS, CDR2 YFSETQ.

This clone is a singleton in its sample. The chain combines TRBV9 with TRBJ2-7; 7 bases line up with TRBD1. With 4 bases clipped from V and 6 bases from J, the junction kept 10 bases outside the gene matches. The CDR3 runs to 14 residues. Germline lookup yields CDR1 SGDLS and CDR2 YYNGEE. The CDR3 is CASSPRQGSAEQYF. In nucleotides, the CDR3 is TGTGCCAGCAGCCCACGACAGGGTTCGGCCGAGCAGTACTTC. The full variable domain, completed using reference TRBV9 and TRBJ2-7, is DSGVTQTPKHLITATGQRVTLRCSPRSGDLSVYWYQQSLDQGLQFLIQYYNGEERAKGNILERFSAQQFPDLHSELNLSSLELGDSALYFCASSPRQGSAEQYFGPGTRLTVT.

The CDR3 bases are TGTGCCAGCAGTGCAGGGGGTGGGGGCTACACCTTC. Translated: CASSAGGGGYTF. The chain has TRBV2 and TRBJ1-2; 7 nucleotides line up with TRBD1. The ends lost 4 bases at V and 8 bases at J; junction bases unmatched: 4. The germline V gene encodes CDR1 SNHLY and CDR2 FYNNEI. The CDR3 has 12 amino acids.

The J gene is TRBJ2-1, the V gene TRBV5-1; TRBD1 matches 7 bases. The CDR3 extends over 15 amino acids. Germline V gives CDR1 SGHRS, CDR2 YFSETQ. V lost 0 bases and J lost 4; bases outside the gene matches: 4. The CDR3 loop reads CASSLGQGAYNEQFF. The DNA of the CDR3 is TGCGCCAGCAGCTTGGGACAGGGAGCATACAATGAGCAGTTCTTC.